A single sample gave rise to the 4 T cell receptor beta chains below, sequenced in a study of identifying expanded T cells in peripheral blood. Here immunoSEQ multiplex PCR was the method, and the copy in TCRdb shows in-frame clones only, minus some. Of over 80,000 clones in the sample, about 86% are singletons; the top ten hold around 5.2%. Source material: blood. The source is a person aged 18-69 years in good health.

This chain links TRBV7-9 with TRBJ1-3; TRBD1 might be the D (6 bases). The germline V gene encodes CDR1 SEHNR and CDR2 FQNEAQ (reference sequence). This CDR3 comprises 15 residues. The V end lost 5 bases, the J end lost 0 bases, and 11 bases lay between the germline ends. CDR3 residues: CASSPQGNSGNTIYF. For the CDR3, the DNA is TGTGCCAGCAGCCCACAGGGCAACTCTGGAAACACCATATATTTT.

The chain employs TRBV19 and TRBJ1-6; no definite D call. V was trimmed by 10 bases and J by 9 bases, leaving 10 bases between them. CDR1 is LNHDA and CDR2 is SQIVND in the germline V gene (reference sequence). The CDR3 consists of 11 residues. The DNA of the CDR3 is TGTGCCAAAGTAGCCCTTTCACCCCTCCACTTT. It yields the protein CAKVALSPLHF.

The rearrangement joins TRBV5-8 to TRBJ1-1; perhaps TRBD1 as D (5 bases). The CDR3 is 17 residues long. Germline V gene sequence: CDR1 SGHTS, CDR2 YDEGEE. Deletions cut 0 bases from V and 0 bases from J, with 15 bases between. In DNA form, the CDR3 reads TGTGCCAGCAGCTTGGACGGGGGTCGGGGCGTGAACACTGAAGCTTTCTTT. Encoded protein: CASSLDGGRGVNTEAFF.

The chain recombines TRBV2 with TRBJ1-5, with 8 bases aligning to TRBD1. V shed 7 bases, J shed 2 bases, and the junction held 7 bases outside the gene matches. The CDR3 spans 15 residues. Germline loops: CDR1 SNHLY, CDR2 FYNNEI. The CDR3 bases are TGTGCCAGCACCGGAACGGGACAGGGCAATCAGCCCCAGCATTTT. Protein sequence: CASTGTGQGNQPQHF.